These 10 T cell receptor beta chains were sequenced from one sample in a study of CD8 T cells in Susac syndrome. Random hexamers were used to reverse transcribe an amount of about 0.45 to 1 ug RNA. TCRdb re-analysed the immunoSEQ multiplex PCR reads in MiXCR, keeping a single row per CDR3 protein. Here the sample spans under 200,000 distinct CDR3 sequences, approximately 95% being singletons. The sequencing sample was made of CD8+ T cells from PBMCs. All receptors come from a human donor with multiple sclerosis.

The chain couples TRBV20-1 to TRBJ2-7; D may be TRBD2 (6 bases). This CDR3 has 13 residues. Trimming stripped 5 bases from V and 3 bases from J, with 14 bases between. The germline gives CDR1 DFQATT, CDR2 SNEGSKA (reference sequence). As DNA, the CDR3 is TGCAGTGCTCGGAGGGCCCGTAACTACGAGCAGTACTTC. Residues: CSARRARNYEQYF.

The rearrangement links TRBV4-1 to TRBJ1-6; tentative D call: TRBD1 (5 bases). V lost 0 bases to trimming and J lost 9 bases, with 18 bases between them. In germline, CDR1 is MGHRA, CDR2 YSYEKL. The CDR3 has 17 residues. For the CDR3, the DNA is TGCGCCAGCAGCCAAGAGGCCCCGGCCAGGGTTGGTTCACCCCTCCACTTT. Translation: CASSQEAPARVGSPLHF.

The J gene is TRBJ2-7, the V gene TRBV3-1, with D unclear. This CDR3 is 13 amino acids long. V was trimmed by 1 base and J by 3 bases, leaving 7 bases between them. Germline-derived CDR1 and CDR2 are LGHDT and YNNKEL (reference sequence). This chain's CDR3 is CASSQAAIYEQYF. Here the CDR3 DNA reads TGTGCCAGCAGCCAAGCGGCTATCTACGAGCAGTACTTC.

The genes are TRBV20-1 and TRBJ1-4, with D maybe TRBD1 (5 bases). The germline CDR1 and CDR2 sequences are DFQATT and SNEGSKA (reference sequence). V was cut by 6 bases and J by 5 bases, with 13 bases left in between. The CDR3 loop spans 13 amino acids. The DNA for the CDR3 is TGCAGTGCAACCGGGACGCCAAATGAAAAACTGTTTTTT. Protein: CSATGTPNEKLFF.

For the CDR3, the DNA is TGCAGCGTTGAAGTAGCGGGGTTCTACAATGAGCAGTTCTTC. The encoded protein is CSVEVAGFYNEQFF. The rearrangement uses TRBV29-1 and TRBJ2-1; 8 nucleotides line up with TRBD2. Germline loops: CDR1 SQVTM, CDR2 ANQGSEA. The CDR3 length is 14 residues. V shed 1 base and J 3 bases; nucleotides not matched to a gene: 2.

The chain employs TRBV3-1 and TRBJ1-4; D might be TRBD1 (6 bases). V lost 0 bases, J lost 0 bases, and 14 bases lay in between. The CDR3 is made up of 18 amino acids. CDR1 LGHDT and CDR2 YNNKEL come from the germline V gene (reference sequence). CDR3 DNA: TGTGCCAGCAGCCAAGACAGGGGCAAGATCACAACTAATGAAAAACTGTTTTTT. Amino acid sequence: CASSQDRGKITTNEKLFF.

Here the CDR3 reads CASSQKIGFLGYTF. In nucleotides, the CDR3 is TGCGCCAGCAGCCAGAAGATTGGGTTTCTGGGCTACACCTTC. The chain combines TRBV4-1 with TRBJ1-2; D unclear. Germline CDR1 is MGHRA and CDR2 is YSYEKL. The CDR3 is 14 amino acids. V was shortened by 3 bases and J by 8 bases, with 16 bases between the two germline ends.

The chain employs TRBV11-2 and TRBJ2-7; D gene ambiguous. The V gene's germline CDR1 is SGHAT and CDR2 FQNNGV. The ends were cut back, 4 bases at V and 0 bases at J, with 10 bases in the middle. The CDR3 is made up of 14 amino acids. CDR3 sequence reads: CASSSQQNSYEQYF. In DNA, the CDR3 is TGTGCCAGCAGCTCGCAGCAGAACTCCTACGAGCAGTACTTC.

The rearrangement uses TRBV29-1 and TRBJ2-7, with D possibly matching TRBD2 (5 bases). Trimming cost V 3 bases and J 5 bases, with 8 bases left between them. Germline CDR1 and CDR2: SQVTM and ANQGSEA. The CDR3 runs 11 residues. The CDR3 DNA sequence: TGCAGCGTTGATTGGGGAGACGAGCAGTACTTC. This codes for CSVDWGDEQYF.

This chain uses TRBV4-1 with TRBJ2-5, with 7 bases fitting TRBD2. The germline V gene encodes CDR1 MGHRA and CDR2 YSYEKL. The trim removed 3 bases at V and 6 bases at J, leaving 25 bases unmatched. CDR3 length: 20 amino acids. CDR3 in amino acids: CASSQEDYPTMLGGIQTQYF. CDR3 bases: TGCGCCAGCAGCCAGGAAGATTATCCTACAATGTTGGGGGGGATCCAGACCCAGTACTTC.